These 7 T cell receptor beta chains share one sample of origin, sequenced in a study of response to subunit inactivated influenza vaccine. TCRdb redid the calling of the RT-PCR reads with MiXCR, one entry per CDR3 protein. The table has 250,000 to 350,000 distinct CDR3 sequences, 22% seen once. Sequences were derived from PBMCs from blood, sampled approximately 20 months after vaccination. The receptor source for this set is a man between 50 and 69 years old who received an inactivated influenza vaccine.

The chain links TRBV9 to TRBJ1-2; D is perhaps TRBD1 (6 bases). Per germline, CDR1 SGDLS and CDR2 YYNGEE. Trimming pared 0 bases from V and 2 bases from J, leaving 11 bases between. This CDR3 region has 15 residues. As DNA, the CDR3 is TGTGCCAGCAGCGTAGGGGCAGGGGCAAACTATGGCTACACCTTC. Translation: CASSVGAGANYGYTF.

Only a few counts were recorded for this clonotype. V gene TRBV7-9 combines with J gene TRBJ1-5; the D gene is possibly TRBD1 (5 bases). V lost 8 bases and J 3 bases, leaving 11 bases between the germline ends. In germline, CDR1 is SEHNR, CDR2 FQNEAQ (reference sequence). The CDR3 consists of 13 residues. The CDR3 spells CASAMGHNQPQHF. Written as DNA, the CDR3 is TGTGCCAGCGCGATGGGGCACAATCAGCCCCAGCATTTT. Supplemented by reference TRBV7-9 and TRBJ1-5, the full variable domain reads DTGVSQNPRHKITKRGQNVTFRCDPISEHNRLYWYRQTLGQGPEFLTYFQNEAQLEKSRLLSDRFSAERPKGSFSTLEIQRTEQGDSAMYLCASAMGHNQPQHFGDGTRLSIL.

This clonotype came up a few times. The J gene is TRBJ2-1, the V gene TRBV7-9; D remains unclear. The CDR3 totals 15 residues. The germline V gene has CDR1 SEHNR and CDR2 FQNEAQ (reference sequence). V was trimmed by 5 bases and J by 0 bases, leaving 11 bases between them. The CDR3 sequence: CASSAYESSYNEQFF. CDR3 DNA sequence: TGTGCCAGCAGCGCCTACGAGAGCTCCTACAATGAGCAGTTCTTC.

This chain uses TRBV3-1 with TRBJ2-1, with TRBD1 matching 7 bases. Losses at the gene ends were 0 bases for V and 8 bases for J; bases not matched to a gene: 7. Germline values: CDR1 LGHDT, CDR2 YNNKEL (reference sequence). The CDR3 runs 15 residues. This CDR3 is CASSQEEQGSHEQFF. CDR3 coding DNA: TGTGCCAGCAGCCAAGAGGAACAGGGGAGTCATGAGCAGTTCTTC.

This clonotype was observed a few times. The chain carries TRBV20-1 and TRBJ1-1; the match to TRBD1 covers 9 bases. CDR1 DFQATT and CDR2 SNEGSKA come from the germline V gene (reference sequence). The CDR3 runs to 14 residues. Trimming removed 6 bases from V and 2 bases from J; junction bases left unmatched: 7. CDR3 DNA sequence: TGCAGTGCCCTTTGGACAGGGGCAAACACTGAAGCTTTCTTT. It encodes CSALWTGANTEAFF.

This clonotype was seen ten or more times. This chain joins TRBV20-1 and TRBJ1-6; 9 bases match TRBD1. V dropped 6 bases and J dropped 8; count of bases not matched to a gene: 2. The CDR3 spans 12 residues. Germline values: CDR1 DFQATT, CDR2 SNEGSKA (reference sequence). CDR3 region: CSARTGDSPLHF. Written as DNA, the CDR3 is TGCAGTGCCCGGACAGGGGATTCACCCCTCCACTTT.

The chain couples TRBV7-6 to TRBJ2-1; D is possibly TRBD2 (5 bases). CDR1 and CDR2 (germline): SGHVS, FNYEAQ. The CDR3 length is 15 residues. Trimming stripped 1 base from V and 2 bases from J, with 9 bases between. CDR3 sequence: CASSLEGETYNEQFF. The CDR3 nucleotides read TGTGCCAGCAGCTTAGAGGGAGAAACCTACAATGAGCAGTTCTTC.